This TCR beta chain comes out of a study of blood T cell repertoires in COVID-19. Overall study context: Samples came from the United States, Italy and Spain, spanning acute and convalescent COVID-19. In each case, the material was cDNA or gDNA derived from T cells, B-cell-depleted T cells, or PBMCs.

In the original analysis: Reference gene primer amplification gave estimated nucleated cell counts. Only in-frame clones appear in the TCRdb table, and some are missing; sequencing was by immunoSEQ multiplex PCR. V, J and clone size were drawn from that table, and D and trimming were deduced from the DNA. The data hold 310,000 or so clones, with around 87% observed a single time. Germline V gene sequence: CDR1 MGHRA, CDR2 YSYEKL. The length of the CDR3 is 17 residues. Trimming removed 1 base from V and 2 bases from J; junction bases left unmatched: 10. The receptor's source is a woman aged 25 to 39 who had recovered from COVID-19. The sequencing input was peripheral blood. J is TRBJ2-5 and V is TRBV4-1, with 7 bases that match TRBD2. DNA of the CDR3: TGCGCCAGCAGCCAAGCGGGAGGATCTACGGAGCAAGAGACCCAGTACTTC. This sequence encodes CASSQAGGSTEQETQYF.